The T cell receptor beta chain under discussion was sequenced for a study of blood T cell repertoires in COVID-19. Study-wide background: Specimens from acute and convalescent COVID-19 originated in the United States, Italy and Spain.

The table came from immunoSEQ multiplex PCR; TCRdb's copy has only in-frame clones and leaves some out. The data show some 93,000 clones, less than 90% seen once. Material for sequencing was peripheral blood. This receptor was identified in an elderly woman with acute or convalescent COVID-19.

The CDR3 here is CATTSGTSGIETQYF. The CDR3 DNA reads as TGTGCCACCACTAGCGGGACTAGCGGGATAGAGACCCAGTACTTC. This chain uses TRBV24-1 with TRBJ2-5; TRBD2 matches 13 bases. There are 15 residues in the CDR3. V was pared by 8 bases and J by 4 bases, with 6 bases of the junction left unmatched. CDR1 is KGHDR and CDR2 is SFDVKD in the germline V gene.